The text below deals with one T cell receptor (beta chain). This clone was counted once. Its specific antigen is unknown. Base qualities are not at hand, and no much larger clone is one base apart. The donors were healthy, HIV-negative adults who had no recently reported acute infections or vaccinations. Only Caucasian adults living in Nashville, Tennessee, USA were represented among the donors. CD4+ T cells were enriched by magnetic negative selection; naive cells were then positively selected on CD45RA, and the negative fraction formed the memory subset. After blood collection by leukapheresis, PBMCs were isolated using Ficoll-Histopaque density gradient centrifugation and then cryopreserved in the vapor phase of liquid nitrogen. Analytical flow cytometry was used to check the purity and quantity of every magnetically sorted T cell population. Genomic DNA was isolated from every sorted fraction and measured by UV absorbance on a Nanodrop 2000c.

This entry belongs to a study of shared clonotypes between healthy human individuals (dated by TCRdb to 2018 to 2021). General notes on the study: The cohort comprised two women and a few men aged 18 to 49 years. Per donor, leukapheresis produced somewhere between about 0.85 and 10 billion PBMCs. For each donor, CD4 naive and CD4 memory were each run on three plates, CD8 naive on two plates, and CD8 memory on one plate. To increase sequencing depth and limit assay-specific biases, different laboratories used diverse techniques to prepare libraries and sequence TCR repertoires. Blood TCR repertoires of roughly five healthy adults were deeply sequenced to estimate repertoire size and the extent of clonotype sharing between individuals.

Using the deep immunoSEQ assay, multiplex PCR amplified TCR CDR3 regions from genomic DNA. Extracted genomic DNA from each cell subset was spread evenly across all wells of several immunoSEQ 96-well plates, with each plate serving as a replicate. For sorted subsets, approximately 190 ng genomic DNA, equal to some 28,000 T cell genomes, was loaded into each replicate PCR. Purified libraries were quantified with a Qubit 3.0 fluorometer, sized on a Bioanalyzer 2100, and re-quantified with the KAPA Library Quantification kit. Every immunoSEQ 96-well plate was sequenced on a separate single-read 150-cycle Illumina NextSeq 550 flow cell. The study's own analysis went as follows. Because only junctional sequences without quality scores were contained in the immunoSEQ output, filtering matching that applied to full-length reads could not be performed. Sequences were annotated with PyIR, a Python wrapper for IgBLAST v1.9, and V/J genes and CDR3 were assigned using IMGT germline references. Reads were removed for weak V/J assignments (E-value above 1e-6), missing CDR3, stop codons, out-of-frame junctions, or ambiguous translated residues. V3J clonotypes were defined by identical inferred V gene, J gene, and CDR3 amino acid sequence. The percentage overlap between two repertoires was calculated by dividing the number of shared unique clonotypes by the size of the smaller repertoire. RTK rarefaction, the Chao1 estimator, and Recon v2.1 estimates of unobserved clonotypes were used to assess repertoire richness. Generation probabilities were computed with OLGA for all TCRbeta clonotypes obtained by the gDNA method from a handful of donors. The table was pulled from immuneACCESS by TCRdb, which kept in-frame rearrangements only. Such tables lose some clones; where checked, under half of the loss comes from unresolved V genes, and the rest has no known cause. V, J and clone size are taken as reported in that table, and D and trimming were inferred from the DNA itself. The sample table records over a million clones; approximately 97% of these occur just once. The ten largest clonotypes hold approximately 1.2% of the sample.

Broader findings and caveats from the paper: Sampling was limited to blood, and TCR repertoires in tissue likely differ from TCR repertoires in blood. About 5% of naive CD4, 3.5% of naive CD8, 2.3% of memory CD4, and 0.4% of memory CD8 clonotypes were shared across four donors. Because the study included only a small number of donors, the genetic and exposure-history diversity represented was limited. Naive subsets generally had larger estimated clonotype richness than memory subsets did. Clonotypes shared by all four sorted-subset donors showed higher generation probabilities than non-shared clonotypes. Incomplete sequencing was indicated by rarefaction of sorted-subset datasets, despite the large sequencing depth. Pairwise subsampling indicated that sequencing depth was expected to affect the degree of clonotype sharing among donors.

CDR3 length: 13 amino acids, cysteine to phenylalanine. The entry retains the CDR3 DNA only, 39 bases that are in frame from base 1. Per the germline V gene, SGHTA is the CDR1 and FQGNSA is the CDR2. V lost 3 bases and J lost 7 bases; the stretch between them is 9 bases long. The clonotype was recovered from a man aged 25-40 years in good health. Rearrangement joined TRBV7-2 to TRBJ2-2; the D gene assignment is ambiguous. The specimen was naive CD4+ T cells sorted from blood. The sample's cell subset or site, from its label and the paper: CD45RA+ positively selected. The CDR3 amino acid sequence is: CASSLWGVGELFF. The DNA sequence is given as TGTGCCAGCAGCTTGTGGGGTGTCGGGGAGCTGTTTTTT. Beyond the CDR3, the reference TRBV7-2 and TRBJ2-2 genes provide the residues; the full variable domain reads: GAGVSQSPSNKVTEKGKDVELRCDPISGHTALYWYRQSLGQGLEFLIYFQGNSAPDKSGLPSDRFSAERTGGSVSTLTIQRTQQEDSAVYLCASSLWGVGELFFGEGSRLTVL.